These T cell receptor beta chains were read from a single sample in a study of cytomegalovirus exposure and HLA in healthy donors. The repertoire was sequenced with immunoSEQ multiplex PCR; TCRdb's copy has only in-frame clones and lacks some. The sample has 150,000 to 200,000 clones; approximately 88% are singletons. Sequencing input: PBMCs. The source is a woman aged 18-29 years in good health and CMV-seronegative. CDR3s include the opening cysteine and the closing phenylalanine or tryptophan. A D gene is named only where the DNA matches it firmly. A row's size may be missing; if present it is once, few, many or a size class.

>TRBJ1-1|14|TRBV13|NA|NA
CASSSDGGSTEAFF
TGTGCCAGCAGTTCCGACGGGGGGAGCACTGAAGCTTTCTTT
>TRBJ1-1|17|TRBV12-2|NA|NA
CASRLIAMDRSSSEAFF
TGTGCAAGTCGCTTAATCGCTATGGACAGGAGCTCATCGGAAGCTTTCTTT
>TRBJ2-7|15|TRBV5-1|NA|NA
CASSFDAGDSYEQYF
TGCGCCAGCAGCTTTGACGCAGGCGACTCCTACGAGCAGTACTTC
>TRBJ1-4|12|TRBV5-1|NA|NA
CASSHDRTKLFF
TGCGCCAGCAGCCACGACAGGACGAAACTGTTTTTT
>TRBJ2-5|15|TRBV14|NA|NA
CASSQYRTEQETQYF
TGTGCCAGCAGCCAATACCGGACAGAACAAGAGACCCAGTACTTC
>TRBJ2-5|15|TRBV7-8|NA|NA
CASSPPLAVVETQYF
TGTGCCAGCAGCCCCCCTCTAGCAGTGGTAGAGACCCAGTACTTC
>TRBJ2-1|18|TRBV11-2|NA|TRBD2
CASSLFFRWRGGYNEQFF
TGTGCCAGCAGCTTATTTTTCCGATGGCGGGGGGGCTACAATGAGCAGTTCTTC
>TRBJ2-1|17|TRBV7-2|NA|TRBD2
CASSRHASGGPYNEQFF
TGTGCCAGCAGCCGACATGCTAGCGGGGGACCCTACAATGAGCAGTTCTTC
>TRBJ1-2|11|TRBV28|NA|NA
CASQRSGGYTF
TGTGCCAGCCAAAGATCAGGTGGCTACACCTTC
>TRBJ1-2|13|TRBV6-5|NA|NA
CASSDTGIYGYTF
TGTGCCAGCAGTGATACAGGGATATATGGCTACACCTTC
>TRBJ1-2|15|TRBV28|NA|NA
CASSPLKNYNYGYTF
TGTGCCAGCAGTCCGCTCAAGAACTATAACTATGGCTACACCTTC
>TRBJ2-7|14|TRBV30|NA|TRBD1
CAWRTGTGGYEQYF
TGTGCCTGGAGAACCGGGACAGGGGGGTACGAGCAGTACTTC
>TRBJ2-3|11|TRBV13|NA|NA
CARGMADTQYF
TGTGCTAGGGGGATGGCAGATACGCAGTATTTT
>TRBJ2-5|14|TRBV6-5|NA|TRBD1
CASTDRGLSETQYF
TGTGCCAGTACAGACAGGGGGCTCTCTGAGACCCAGTACTTC
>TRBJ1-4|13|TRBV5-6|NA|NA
CASSLTGFEKLFF
TGTGCCAGCAGCCTAACAGGATTTGAAAAACTGTTTTTT
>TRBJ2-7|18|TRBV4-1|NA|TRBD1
CASSQGPRTGWTAYEQYF
TGCGCCAGCAGCCAAGGCCCCCGGACAGGGTGGACAGCCTACGAGCAGTACTTC
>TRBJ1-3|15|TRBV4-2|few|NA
CASSPPPGVGNTIYF
TGTGCCAGCAGTCCCCCACCGGGGGTAGGAAACACCATATATTTT
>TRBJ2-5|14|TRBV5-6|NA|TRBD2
CASSFTGGEETQYF
TGTGCCAGCAGCTTTACGGGGGGGGAAGAGACCCAGTACTTC
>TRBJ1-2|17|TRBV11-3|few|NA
CASSLRRGRADNYGYTF
TGTGCCAGCAGCTTACGGCGCGGGAGGGCCGATAACTATGGCTACACCTTC
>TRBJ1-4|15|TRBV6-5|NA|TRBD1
CASTTSGGPNEKLFF
TGTGCCAGCACTACTTCAGGGGGTCCTAATGAAAAACTGTTTTTT
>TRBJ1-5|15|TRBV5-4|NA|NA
CASSLGQGSNQPQHF
TGTGCCAGCAGCTTGGGTCAGGGGAGCAATCAGCCCCAGCATTTT
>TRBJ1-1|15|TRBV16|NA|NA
CASSRHGTKHTEAFF
TGTGCCAGCAGCCGCCACGGGACAAAACACACTGAAGCTTTCTTT
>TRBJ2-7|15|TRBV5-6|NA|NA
CASSGLAGPLYEQYF
TGTGCCAGCAGCGGACTGGCAGGACCCCTCTACGAGCAGTACTTC
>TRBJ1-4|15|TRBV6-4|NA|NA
CASSTLGGSSEKLFF
TGTGCCAGCAGTACCCTGGGAGGGTCGAGTGAAAAACTGTTTTTT
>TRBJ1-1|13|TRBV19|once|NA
CASKSLANTEAFF
TGTGCCAGTAAAAGTTTGGCGAACACTGAAGCTTTCTTT
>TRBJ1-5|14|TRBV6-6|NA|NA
CACGNGGQGQPQHF
TGTGCCTGCGGAAACGGGGGGCAGGGACAGCCCCAGCATTTT
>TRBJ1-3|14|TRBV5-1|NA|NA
CASSSGQSGNTIYF
TGCGCCAGCAGCTCCGGACAGTCTGGAAACACCATATATTTT
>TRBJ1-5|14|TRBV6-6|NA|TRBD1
CASSKQGVGQPQHF
TGTGCCAGCAGTAAGCAGGGGGTGGGTCAGCCCCAGCATTTT
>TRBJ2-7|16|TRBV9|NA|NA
CASSVGSGTSSYEQYF
TGTGCCAGCAGCGTAGGTAGCGGTACCAGCTCCTACGAGCAGTACTTC
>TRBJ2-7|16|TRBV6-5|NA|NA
CASSYSGLSLAYEQYF
TGTGCCAGCAGTTACTCCGGACTTAGTTTAGCTTACGAGCAGTACTTC
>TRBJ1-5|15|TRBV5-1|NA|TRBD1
CASSPGQGRNQPQHF
TGCGCCAGCAGCCCAGGACAGGGGCGTAATCAGCCCCAGCATTTT
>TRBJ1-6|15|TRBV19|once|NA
CASSMKTKLVSPLHF
TGTGCCAGTAGTATGAAGACAAAATTGGTATCACCCCTCCACTTT
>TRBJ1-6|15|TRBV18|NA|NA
CASSPSGGYNSLLHF
TGTGCCAGCTCACCTTCGGGGGGATATAATTCACTCCTCCACTTT
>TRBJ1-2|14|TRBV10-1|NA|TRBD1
CASSDRQGRGGYTF
TGCGCCAGCAGTGACCGACAGGGGCGAGGAGGCTACACCTTC
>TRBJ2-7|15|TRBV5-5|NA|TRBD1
CASSSPVWGQKKQYF
TGTGCCAGCAGTTCCCCGGTTTGGGGACAGAAGAAGCAGTACTTC
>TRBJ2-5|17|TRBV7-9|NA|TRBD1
CASSFLLPWTGGETQYF
TGTGCCAGCAGCTTCCTGCTCCCGTGGACAGGAGGAGAGACCCAGTACTTC
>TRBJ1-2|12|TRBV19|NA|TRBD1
CASSGQTYGYTF
TGTGCCAGTTCGGGACAGACCTATGGCTACACCTTC
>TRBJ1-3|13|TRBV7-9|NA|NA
CASRTGTGNTIYF
TGTGCCAGCAGAACAGGGACTGGAAACACCATATATTTT
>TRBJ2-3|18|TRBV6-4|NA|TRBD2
CASRPPEASGSSTDTQYF
TGTGCCAGCAGGCCCCCGGAGGCTAGCGGGTCTAGCACAGATACGCAGTATTTT
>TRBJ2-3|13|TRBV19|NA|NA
CASSLRQEEKRYF
TGTGCCAGTAGTCTCCGACAGGAGGAGAAACGGTATTTT
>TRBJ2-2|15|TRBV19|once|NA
CASRDYRVSTGELFF
TGTGCCAGTAGAGACTACAGGGTGAGCACCGGGGAGCTGTTTTTT
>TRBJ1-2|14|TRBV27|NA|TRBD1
CASSYNRQGDGYTF
TGTGCCAGCAGCTATAATCGACAGGGGGATGGCTACACCTTC
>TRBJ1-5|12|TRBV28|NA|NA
CASSFRLRLQHF
TGTGCCAGCAGTTTCCGGTTGAGACTCCAGCATTTT
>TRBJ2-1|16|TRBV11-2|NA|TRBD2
CASSLETTSGVSEQFF
TGTGCCAGCAGCTTAGAAACGACTAGCGGGGTTAGCGAGCAGTTCTTC
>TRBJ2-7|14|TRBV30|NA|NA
CACTFKLSPYEQYF
TGTGCCTGTACGTTCAAACTTTCACCCTACGAGCAGTACTTC
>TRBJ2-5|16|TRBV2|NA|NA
CASSERGGRSQETQYF
TGTGCCAGCAGTGAACGTGGAGGTAGGAGCCAAGAGACCCAGTACTTC
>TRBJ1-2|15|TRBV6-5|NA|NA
CASSYSGRVNYGYTF
TGTGCCAGCAGTTACTCGGGGAGAGTTAACTATGGCTACACCTTC
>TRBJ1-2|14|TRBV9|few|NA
CASSVDEGRDGYTF
TGTGCCAGCAGCGTAGACGAGGGGAGGGATGGCTACACCTTC
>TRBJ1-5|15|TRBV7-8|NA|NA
CASSPRGSFNQPQHF
TGTGCCAGCAGCCCTAGGGGTAGCTTCAATCAGCCCCAGCATTTT
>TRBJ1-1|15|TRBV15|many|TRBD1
CATSTGTGGANEAFF
TGTGCCACCTCCACCGGGACAGGGGGCGCGAATGAAGCTTTCTTT
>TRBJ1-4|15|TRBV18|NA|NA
CASSPDATANEKLFF
TGTGCCAGCTCACCAGATGCAACGGCTAATGAAAAACTGTTTTTT
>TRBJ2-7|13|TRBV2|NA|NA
CASKEFERNEQYF
TGTGCCAGCAAGGAGTTCGAACGGAACGAGCAGTACTTC
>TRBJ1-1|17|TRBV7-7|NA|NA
CASSLLEPGFPGTEAFF
TGTGCTAGCAGCTTACTCGAACCGGGATTCCCGGGCACTGAAGCTTTCTTT